This T cell receptor (beta chain) originates from a study of T and B cells in COVID-19 patients (dated by TCRdb to 2018 to 2020). Regarding the study in general: In this study, adaptive immunity was profiled in COVID-19 patients who either had active infection or had recovered, using TRB and IGH repertoire sequencing of peripheral blood. A recovered cohort included over 15 patients who provided fewer than 25 samples, and most of these patients had mild to moderate COVID-19 treated on an outpatient basis. Patients in the recovered cohort had a median age of around 36 years, compared with around 62 years for patients in the active-infection cohort. Of the 20 to 25 patients in the active-infection cohort, approximately 12 were critically ill and needed mechanical ventilation or ECMO. Of the roughly 21 patients in the active-infection cohort, around 17 had comorbidities associated with unfavorable COVID-19 outcome. Over 7 million TCR sequences were analysed from a TCR and BCR sequence repository that comprised 37 patients and some 70 time points. A couple of patients were included in both the recovered and active cohorts because samples were available from active disease and after recovery. For the repertoire analyses, the comparison was an age-matched reference group of about 36 healthy donors who were negative for COVID-19 antibodies. As many as 9 follow-up blood samples were taken per patient, and some of the samples covered different disease stages within the same individual. The paper's findings and limits, for the study overall: Patients with COVID-19 were reported to show strongly skewed TRBV/TRBJ gene usage. The size of the cohort was considered insufficient for assessing HLA contributions to COVID-19 susceptibility or severity. Blood samples obtained from mildly ill patients during symptoms, as well as early samples obtained from severe cases, were available only in scarce numbers. Specific T cell subsets (CD4+/Treg/CD8+) and sorted SARS-CoV-2-responsive or tetramer+ T cells had not yet been sequenced, and these experiments were ongoing. A total of 2,000 to 2,500 TCR clusters were exclusive to the recovered cohort, and approximately 31 of those clusters were low-pGen clusters. Prospective validation of the reported TCR clusters was stated to be required before clinical use. In active COVID-19, TRB repertoires were highly clonal, while at recovery, diversity and richness increased above the levels seen in healthy donors.

The listed sequencing device is Illumina MiSeq. TRB rearrangements were amplified by multiplex PCR with BIOMED2 TRB-A/B primer pools. Illumina-compatible adapters and 7-nucleotide sample barcodes were attached to the amplicons through two consecutive PCRs. Phusion HS II polymerase was used for all library PCRs. Amplicons were purified from gel with the NucleoSpin Gel and PCR Clean-up kit, quantified on Qubit, and pooled at about 3.7 nM. The quality of the amplicon pool was checked on an Agilent 2100 Bioanalyzer prior to Illumina next-generation sequencing. In the original analysis: Annotation of TRB rearrangements was done in MiXCR 3.0.8 with the default MiXCR reference library. Non-productive reads and sequences with fewer than 2 reads were removed, and every unique CDR3 nucleotide sequence was treated as one clone. R 3.5.1 was used to calculate clonality, diversity, richness and V-J gene usage. TCR clustering by CDR3 similarity used GLIPH2, with generation probabilities calculated by OLGA. Only GLIPH2 clusters with at least four unique TCR clonotypes present in at least three individuals were retained. In-frame beta chains were kept once TCRdb had trimmed the public reads at Q25 with fastp and called clones with MiXCR. Entries that share a CDR3 protein sequence are merged under the most common genes and DNA. It is TCRdb's table, rather than the study itself, that gives the V and J calls and clone size. A total of about 9,300 distinct CDR3 sequences appear in this sample, roughly 35% of them only once. The top ten clones comprise less than 70% of the sample.

V has 6 bases trimmed and J has 6 bases trimmed; junction bases matching no gene number 6. Per the germline V gene (reference sequence), DFQATT is the CDR1 and SNEGSKA is the CDR2. The CDR3 runs 14 amino acids, cysteine and phenylalanine included. Only the CDR3 DNA is retained, 42 bases long and in frame from the first base. As regards this clonotype: Its binding antigen is unknown. Per-nucleotide qualities are absent, and no much larger clonotype sits a single base away.

TRB repertoires were amplified from approximately 250-500 ng of genomic DNA extracted from blood. This clonotype originated in a human donor with active COVID-19. Recombination linked TRBV20-1 to TRBJ2-2, with 11 bases matching TRBD1. The specimen was blood. The nucleotides are TGCAGTGCGACCGGGACAGGGGGTGCCGGGGAGCTGTTTTTT. Translated, this is CSATGTGGAGELFF.